A single sample is the source of the 16 T cell receptor beta chains below, sequenced in a study of lymphopenia after photon versus proton radiotherapy. Data came from immunoSEQ multiplex PCR; TCRdb stores just in-frame clones and leaves some out. Of 50,000 to 60,000 clones listed, approximately 92% were seen once; the top ten hold around 17%. Specimen: peripheral blood, collected from a patient treated with photon-based radiotherapy. The receptors here all came from a woman aged 40 to 55 with cholangiocarcinoma.

The V gene is TRBV28, the J gene TRBJ1-2; 8 bases fit TRBD1. V shed 3 bases, J shed 6 bases, and the junction held 9 bases outside the gene matches. CDR3 length: 15 amino acids. CDR1 MDHEN and CDR2 SYDVKM come from the germline V gene. CDR3 in amino acids: CASSFPSGGRNGYTF. The DNA of the CDR3 is TGTGCCAGCAGTTTCCCCTCAGGGGGCCGAAATGGCTACACCTTC.

The chain combines TRBV5-5 with TRBJ1-3, with D maybe TRBD1 (6 bases). Deletions cut 2 bases from V and 1 base from J, with 7 bases between. CDR3 length equals 14 residues. Per germline, CDR1 SGHKS and CDR2 YYEKEE (reference sequence). The CDR3 coding sequence is TGTGCCAGCAGCTTAGGGGGATCTGGAAACACCATATATTTT. The encoded protein is CASSLGGSGNTIYF.

This clone has a single count. The rearrangement joins TRBV30 to TRBJ1-6; TRBD1 agrees at 8 bases. After removal of 1 base from V and 7 bases from J, the junction contained 9 bases not matched to a gene. Germline values: CDR1 GTSNPN, CDR2 SVGIG (reference sequence). CDR3 size: 16 residues. CDR3 sequence reads: CAWSGVDRVSNSPLHF. The CDR3 DNA reads as TGTGCCTGGAGTGGGGTGGACAGGGTCAGCAATTCACCCCTCCACTTT. The whole variable domain, remainder taken from reference TRBV30 and TRBJ1-6, is SQTIHQWPATLVQPVGSPLSLECTVEGTSNPNLYWYRQAAGRGLQLLFYSVGIGQISSEVPQNLSASRPQDRQFILSSKKLLLSDSGFYLCAWSGVDRVSNSPLHFGNGTRLTVT.

The chain combines TRBV28 with TRBJ1-2; weak D call: TRBD1 (5 bases). V dropped 5 bases and J dropped 4 bases, with 20 bases sitting between them. The germline V gene encodes CDR1 MDHEN and CDR2 SYDVKM. The CDR3 spans 16 residues. The chain's CDR3 is CASSPLGREEGYGYTF. The CDR3 DNA reads TGTGCCAGCAGTCCGTTAGGCAGGGAAGAGGGCTATGGCTACACCTTC.

This clone was observed once. J is TRBJ2-7 and V is TRBV11-2, with TRBD1 identical over 8 bases. The ends lost 4 bases at V and 2 bases at J; junction bases unmatched: 13. The CDR3 spans 17 residues. CDR1 is SGHAT and CDR2 is FQNNGV in the germline V gene. The CDR3, as DNA: TGTGCCAGCAGCTCCAGGGGCAGGGGGCGTTTAACCTACGAGCAGTACTTC. Protein sequence: CASSSRGRGRLTYEQYF. Variable domain in full (rest from reference TRBV11-2 and TRBJ2-7): EAGVAQSPRYKIIEKRQSVAFWCNPISGHATLYWYQQILGQGPKLLIQFQNNGVVDDSQLPKDRFSAERLKGVDSTLKIQPAKLEDSAVYLCASSSRGRGRLTYEQYFGPGTRLTVT.

The V call is TRBV5-1, the J call TRBJ2-6; the D is unclear. Trimming cost V 4 bases and J 0 bases, with 11 bases left between them. There are 16 residues in the CDR3. Germline loops: CDR1 SGHRS, CDR2 YFSETQ. The CDR3 protein is CASSRLSFSGANVLTF. Written as DNA, the CDR3 is TGCGCCAGCAGCCGTCTCAGCTTCTCTGGGGCCAACGTCCTGACTTTC.

The genes are TRBV7-2 and TRBJ1-5; 7 nucleotides agree with TRBD1. Looked up from germline, CDR1 is SGHTA and CDR2 is FQGNSA. V lost 3 bases and J lost 0; bases outside the gene matches: 11. The CDR3 consists of 18 residues. CDR3 region: CASSLGQNFIYSNQPQHF. For the CDR3, the DNA is TGTGCCAGCAGCTTGGGACAGAATTTTATTTATAGCAATCAGCCCCAGCATTTT.

The V call is TRBV30, the J call TRBJ2-1, with D perhaps matching TRBD1 or TRBD2 (5 bases each). Germline V gives CDR1 GTSNPN, CDR2 SVGIG (reference sequence). Trimming took 7 bases from V and 13 from J, leaving 26 bases between them. The CDR3 covers 14 residues. The CDR3 spells CASSPGTLNIDQFF. CDR3 DNA sequence: TGTGCCTCTAGTCCCGGGACCCTTAATATCGATCAGTTCTTC.

The chain carries TRBV27 and TRBJ2-7, with 9 bases fitting TRBD2. The ends lost 2 bases at V and 0 bases at J; junction bases unmatched: 2. The germline V gene encodes CDR1 MNHEY and CDR2 SMNVEV (reference sequence). This CDR3 contains 15 residues. The CDR3 DNA follows: TGTGCCAGCAGTTTAGCGGGAGGGAGCTCCTACGAGCAGTACTTC. It is translated as CASSLAGGSSYEQYF.

The chain combines TRBV30 with TRBJ2-1, with D perhaps TRBD2 (6 bases). The germline V and J ends were trimmed by 0 bases and 5 bases, with 20 bases remaining between them. In germline, CDR1 is GTSNPN, CDR2 SVGIG (reference sequence). The CDR3 has 17 amino acids. The CDR3 sequence: CAWSVQLSAGPDNEQFF. CDR3 DNA sequence: TGTGCCTGGAGTGTACAGCTGTCGGCGGGACCCGACAATGAGCAGTTCTTC.

V and J are TRBV4-1 and TRBJ2-7; D may be TRBD1 (6 bases). V gave up 2 bases and J gave up 2 bases, with 7 bases separating them. Germline V gene lookup returns CDR1 MGHRA and CDR2 YSYEKL. The CDR3 is 13 amino acids. The CDR3, as DNA: TGCGCCAGCAGCCAATACAGGGCCTACGAGCAGTACTTC. This translates into CASSQYRAYEQYF.

The chain carries TRBV28 and TRBJ1-2; D remains ambiguous. This CDR3 comprises 14 residues. Trimming shortened V by 7 bases and J by 4 bases, and 16 bases separated the two germline ends. Germline CDR1 MDHEN, CDR2 SYDVKM. The CDR3 bases are TGTGCCAGCACCCCGACTGGCGGCGGCTATGGCTACACCTTC. This codes for CASTPTGGGYGYTF.

The chain carries TRBV4-1 and TRBJ2-1; D not resolved. Germline V gene lookup returns CDR1 MGHRA and CDR2 YSYEKL. V shed 1 base and J shed 6 bases, with 7 bases lying between them. This CDR3 is 13 amino acids long. CDR3 sequence: CASSQGSPNEQFF. CDR3 coding DNA: TGCGCCAGCAGCCAAGGCTCCCCCAATGAGCAGTTCTTC.

The rearrangement joins TRBV7-8 to TRBJ2-1, with 8 bases lining up with TRBD1. This CDR3 is built from 15 residues. After removal of 2 bases from V and 3 bases from J, the junction contained 3 bases not matched to a gene. CDR1 and CDR2 (germline): SGHVS, FQNEAQ. The chain's CDR3 is CASSLSGTGYNEQFF. CDR3 bases: TGTGCCAGCAGCTTATCCGGGACAGGCTACAATGAGCAGTTCTTC.

In its sample, this clone was seen once. J is TRBJ2-7 and V is TRBV10-3; D ambiguous. The CDR3 contains 16 residues. The germline V gene has CDR1 ENHRY and CDR2 SYGVKD. Trimming took 0 bases from V and 7 from J, leaving 19 bases between them. CDR3 nucleotides: TGTGCCATCAGTGAGTCTCGGACGGCCGGTAGAGAAGAGCAGTACTTC. Translating it yields CAISESRTAGREEQYF.

The rearrangement links TRBV2 to TRBJ1-1; tentatively, D is TRBD1 (5 bases). Trimming took off 7 bases at V and 5 bases at J, with 17 bases between the two ends. Germline V gene lookup returns CDR1 SNHLY and CDR2 FYNNEI. This CDR3 contains 14 residues. CDR3 bases: TGTGCCAGCACCCCGGGGGGGAGTAGGACTGAAGCTTTCTTT. Protein product: CASTPGGSRTEAFF.